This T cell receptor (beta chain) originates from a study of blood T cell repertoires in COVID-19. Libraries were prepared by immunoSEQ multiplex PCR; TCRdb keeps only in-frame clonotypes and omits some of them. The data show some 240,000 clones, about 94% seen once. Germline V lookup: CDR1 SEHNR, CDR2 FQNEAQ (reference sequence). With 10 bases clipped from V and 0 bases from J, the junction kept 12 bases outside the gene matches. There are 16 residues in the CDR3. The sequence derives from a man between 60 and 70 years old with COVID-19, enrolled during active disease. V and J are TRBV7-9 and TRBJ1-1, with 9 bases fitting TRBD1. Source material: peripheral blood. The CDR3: CATNTGGAVMNTEAFF. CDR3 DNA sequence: TGTGCCACCAATACAGGGGGCGCCGTTATGAACACTGAAGCTTTCTTT.